This T cell receptor beta chain stems from a study of blood T cell repertoires in COVID-19. V gave up 4 bases and J gave up 4 bases; unmatched junction bases: 7. The CDR3 has 15 residues. Germline V lookup: CDR1 SGHTS, CDR2 YDEGEE. Libraries were prepared by immunoSEQ multiplex PCR; TCRdb keeps only in-frame clonotypes and omits some of them. This table has 150,000 to 200,000 clones, about 93% appearing once. This rearrangement joins TRBV5-8 to TRBJ1-2; TRBD1 matches 10 bases. The TCR originated in a woman in her 50s with acute or convalescent COVID-19. Material: peripheral blood. Here the CDR3 reads CASSQGQGLSYGYTF. The CDR3 DNA reads TGTGCCAGCAGCCAGGGACAGGGGTTGAGCTATGGCTACACCTTC.